This TCR beta chain was captured by sequencing in a study of beta chain features in type 1 diabetes. Study-level background: Patient and healthy donor groups were alike in age, gender and cell yields. Sorted cells from all samples, numbering roughly 100 million, were examined.

Trimming removed 4 bases from V and 6 bases from J, with 11 bases in between. CDR1 SGDLS and CDR2 YYNGEE come from the germline V gene. The CDR3 has 13 amino acids. Every bit of the isolated RNA underwent reverse transcription, so sequencing read expressed TCRB transcripts. Clones were read by immunoSEQ multiplex PCR, and TCRdb kept only the in-frame ones, dropping some. The sample has around 300,000 clones, approximately 10% seen once; the top ten hold around 0.015%. This clone was detected a few times. Sequenced sample: naive CD4+ T cells from blood. The chain couples TRBV9 to TRBJ2-1, with a weak D call TRBD2 (5 bases). The clonotype comes from a woman in her twenties or thirties in good health. The CDR3 DNA reads as TGTGCCAGCAGCCTAGACTACACCAATGAGCAGTTCTTC. Translated, it gives CASSLDYTNEQFF.